This TCR beta chain was obtained from a study of cytomegalovirus exposure and HLA in healthy donors. It was with 60 Vbeta and 13 Jbeta primers that the PCR ran. Produced via immunoSEQ multiplex PCR; TCRdb's table is partial and in-frame only. Of 75,000 to 100,000 clones in the sample, under 75% were seen once. The CDR3 length is 15 residues. After removal of 5 bases from V and 6 bases from J, the junction contained 9 bases not matched to a gene. The germline gives CDR1 SGHAT, CDR2 FQNNGV. This clone was detected only once. Its antigen is still unknown. Overall study results and limits: It emerged from a later analysis that several of the most significant clusters appeared to be linked to common viral pathogens.

The source material was PBMCs. This clonotype was obtained from a female donor in good health and CMV-seronegative. The V and J genes are TRBV11-2 and TRBJ2-1, with 8 bases identical to TRBD2. CDR3 nucleotides: TGTGCCAGCAGCCCCCTCGCCGGGGGGGCCAATGAGCAGTTCTTC. This gives the protein CASSPLAGGANEQFF.